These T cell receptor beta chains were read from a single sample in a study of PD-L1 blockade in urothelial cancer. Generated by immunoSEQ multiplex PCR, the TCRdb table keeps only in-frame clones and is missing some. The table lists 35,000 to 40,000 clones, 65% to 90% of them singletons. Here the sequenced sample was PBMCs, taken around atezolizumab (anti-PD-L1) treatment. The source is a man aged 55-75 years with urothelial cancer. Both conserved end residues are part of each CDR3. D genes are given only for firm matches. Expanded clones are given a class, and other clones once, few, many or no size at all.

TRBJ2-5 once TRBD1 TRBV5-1 CASSVHSGTVSPETQYF TGCGCCAGCAGCGTACATTCCGGGACAGTCTCCCCGGAGACCCAGTACTTC
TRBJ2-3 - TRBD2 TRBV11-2 CASSRGAGSTDTQYF TGTGCCAGCAGCCGAGGAGCGGGGAGCACAGATACGCAGTATTTT
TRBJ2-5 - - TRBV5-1 CASSFAPGNAQYF TGCGCCAGCAGCTTCGCGCCAGGAAACGCCCAGTACTTC
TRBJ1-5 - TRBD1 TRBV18 CASSQGQGSNQPQHF TGTGCCAGCTCACAAGGACAGGGAAGCAATCAGCCCCAGCATTTT
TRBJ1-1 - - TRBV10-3 CAISVGQKNTEAFF TGTGCCATCAGTGTTGGACAGAAGAACACTGAAGCTTTCTTT
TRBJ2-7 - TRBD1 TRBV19 CASSTITGTGFYEQYF TGTGCCAGTAGTACCATTACCGGGACAGGATTCTACGAGCAGTACTTC
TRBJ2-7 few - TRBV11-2 CASSSGDGRGIAYEQYF TGTGCCAGCAGCTCTGGGGATGGCAGGGGAATCGCCTACGAGCAGTACTTC
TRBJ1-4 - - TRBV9 CASSVGGGSNEKLFF TGTGCCAGCAGCGTAGGCGGGGGCTCTAATGAAAAACTGTTTTTT
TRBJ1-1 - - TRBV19 CASSSYSRGASKAEAFF TGTGCCAGTAGTAGCTACAGTCGGGGGGCATCTAAGGCTGAAGCTTTCTTT
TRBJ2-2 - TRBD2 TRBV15 CATSRDRLAVDTGELFF TGTGCCACCAGCAGAGATCGGCTAGCGGTAGACACCGGGGAGCTGTTTTTT
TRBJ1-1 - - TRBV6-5 CASTQVIGRNTEAFF TGTGCCAGCACCCAAGTCATAGGGAGGAACACTGAAGCTTTCTTT
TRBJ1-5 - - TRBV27 CASSHRQAGNQPQHF TGTGCCAGCAGCCACAGGCAGGCGGGCAATCAGCCCCAGCATTTT
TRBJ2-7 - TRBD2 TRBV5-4 CASTAGGQTSYEQYF TGTGCCAGCACCGCGGGGGGCCAGACCTCCTACGAGCAGTACTTC
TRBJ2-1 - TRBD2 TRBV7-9 CASSSREFPYNEQFF TGTGCCAGCAGCTCGCGGGAGTTCCCCTACAATGAGCAGTTCTTC
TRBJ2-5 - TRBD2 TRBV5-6 CASSFGGGNQETQYF TGTGCCAGCAGCTTTGGGGGAGGGAACCAAGAGACCCAGTACTTC
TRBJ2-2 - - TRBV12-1 CASSLEIAGGNTGELFF TGTGCCAGCAGCTTAGAGATAGCGGGAGGAAACACCGGGGAGCTGTTTTTT
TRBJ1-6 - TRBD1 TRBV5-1 CASSLGSLGTGNSPLHF TGCGCCAGCAGCTTGGGGAGTCTCGGGACAGGGAATTCACCCCTCCACTTT
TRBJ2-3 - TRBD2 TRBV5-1 CASSLTSVSTDTQYF TGCGCCAGCAGCTTAACTAGCGTCAGCACAGATACGCAGTATTTT
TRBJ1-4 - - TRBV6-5 CASSYGATNEKLFF TGTGCCAGCAGTTACGGAGCAACTAATGAAAAACTGTTTTTT
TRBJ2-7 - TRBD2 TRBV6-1 CASSERTGGRGSIQNPYEQYF TGTGCCAGCAGTGAAAGGACGGGGGGTAGAGGTTCCATTCAGAACCCCTACGAGCAGTACTTC
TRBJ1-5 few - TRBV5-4 CASSLDNQQPQHF TGTGCCAGCAGCTTAGACAATCAACAGCCCCAGCATTTT
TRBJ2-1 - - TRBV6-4 CASSEQGNLGGEQFF TGTGCCAGCAGTGAGCAGGGGAATTTAGGTGGTGAGCAGTTCTTC
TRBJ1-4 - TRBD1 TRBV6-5 CASSYIGTGDEKLFF TGTGCCAGCAGTTACATCGGGACAGGGGATGAAAAACTGTTTTTT
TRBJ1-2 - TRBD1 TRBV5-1 CASSQGQGDSYTF TGCGCCAGCAGCCAGGGACAGGGGGATAGCTACACCTTC